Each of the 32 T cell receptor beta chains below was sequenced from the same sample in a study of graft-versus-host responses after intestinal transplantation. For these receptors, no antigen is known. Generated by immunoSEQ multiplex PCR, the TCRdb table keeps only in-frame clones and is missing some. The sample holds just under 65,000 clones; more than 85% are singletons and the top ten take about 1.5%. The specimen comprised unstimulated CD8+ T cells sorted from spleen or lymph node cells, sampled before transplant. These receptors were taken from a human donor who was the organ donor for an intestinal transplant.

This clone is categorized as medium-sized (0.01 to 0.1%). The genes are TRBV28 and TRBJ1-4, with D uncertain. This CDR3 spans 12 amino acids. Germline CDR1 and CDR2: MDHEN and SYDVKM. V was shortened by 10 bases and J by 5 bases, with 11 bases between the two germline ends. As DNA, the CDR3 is TGTGCCACCGGAGTTTCGAATGAAAAACTGTTTTTT. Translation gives CATGVSNEKLFF.

In DNA, the CDR3 is TGTGCCAGCAGTCGCAGGGGTACCTACGAGCAGTACTTC. Residues: CASSRRGTYEQYF. The chain uses TRBV28 and TRBJ2-7, with D possibly being TRBD1 (6 bases). This CDR3 has 13 residues. V was pared by 5 bases and J by 2 bases, with 10 bases between. The germline V gene encodes CDR1 MDHEN and CDR2 SYDVKM.

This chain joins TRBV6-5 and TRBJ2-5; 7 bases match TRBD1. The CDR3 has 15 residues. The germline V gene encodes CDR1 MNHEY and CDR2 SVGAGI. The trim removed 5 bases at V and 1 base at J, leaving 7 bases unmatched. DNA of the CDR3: TGTGCCAGCAGTGGTGGGGACAGTCTCCAAGAGACCCAGTACTTC. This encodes CASSGGDSLQETQYF.

CDR3 region: CASSLGQGTPEAFF. The CDR3 DNA is TGTGCCAGCAGCCTAGGACAGGGTACCCCTGAAGCTTTCTTT. The V and J genes are TRBV4-2 and TRBJ1-1; 8 nucleotides agree with TRBD1. V dropped 4 bases and J dropped 6; count of bases not matched to a gene: 7. Per the germline V gene, CDR1 is LGHNA and CDR2 is YNFKEQ. The CDR3 has 14 residues.

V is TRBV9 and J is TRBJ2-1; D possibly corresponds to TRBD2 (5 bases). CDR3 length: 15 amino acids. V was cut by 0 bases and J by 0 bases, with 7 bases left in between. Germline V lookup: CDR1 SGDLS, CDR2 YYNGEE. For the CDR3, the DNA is TGTGCCAGCAGCGTAGGCGGGTTCTCCTACAATGAGCAGTTCTTC. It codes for CASSVGGFSYNEQFF.

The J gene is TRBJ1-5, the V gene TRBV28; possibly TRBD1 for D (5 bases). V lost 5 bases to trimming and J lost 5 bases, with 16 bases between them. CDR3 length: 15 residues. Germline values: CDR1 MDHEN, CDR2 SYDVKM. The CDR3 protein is CASSETFQGYQPQHF. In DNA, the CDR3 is TGTGCCAGCAGTGAGACATTCCAGGGCTATCAGCCCCAGCATTTT.

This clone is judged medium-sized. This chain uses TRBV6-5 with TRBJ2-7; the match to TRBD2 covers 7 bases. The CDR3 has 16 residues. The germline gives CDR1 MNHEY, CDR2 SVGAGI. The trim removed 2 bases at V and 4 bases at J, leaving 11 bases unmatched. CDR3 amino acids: CASSYTDGTMPYEQYF. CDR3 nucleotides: TGTGCCAGCAGTTACACGGACGGGACTATGCCTTACGAGCAGTACTTC.

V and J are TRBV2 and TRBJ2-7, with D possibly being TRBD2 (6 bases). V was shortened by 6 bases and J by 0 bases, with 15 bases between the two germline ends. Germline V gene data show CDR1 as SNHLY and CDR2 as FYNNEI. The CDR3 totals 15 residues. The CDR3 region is CASSPEQGLSYEQYF. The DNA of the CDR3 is TGTGCCAGCAGCCCCGAGCAGGGACTCTCCTACGAGCAGTACTTC.

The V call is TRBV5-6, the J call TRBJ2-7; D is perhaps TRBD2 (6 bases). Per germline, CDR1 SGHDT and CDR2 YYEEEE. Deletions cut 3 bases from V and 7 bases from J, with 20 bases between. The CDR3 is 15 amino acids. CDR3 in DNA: TGTGCCAGCAGCTGCTCCGGGACTCATGGGAGGGAGCAGTACTTC. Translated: CASSCSGTHGREQYF.

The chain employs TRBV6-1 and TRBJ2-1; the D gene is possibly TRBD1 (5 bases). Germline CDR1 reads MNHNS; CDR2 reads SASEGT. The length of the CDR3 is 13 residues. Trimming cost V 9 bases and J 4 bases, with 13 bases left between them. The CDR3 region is CASARTRYNEQFF. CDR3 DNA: TGTGCCAGTGCGAGGACAAGGTACAATGAGCAGTTCTTC.

The CDR3 reads CASSYITGLDTGELFF. CDR3 bases: TGTGCCAGCAGTTACATTACAGGGCTGGATACCGGGGAGCTGTTTTTT. V usage is TRBV6-5 and J usage is TRBJ2-2; maybe TRBD1 (6 bases). This CDR3 comprises 16 residues. Looked up from germline, CDR1 is MNHEY and CDR2 is SVGAGI. V was pared by 2 bases and J by 5 bases, with 15 bases between.

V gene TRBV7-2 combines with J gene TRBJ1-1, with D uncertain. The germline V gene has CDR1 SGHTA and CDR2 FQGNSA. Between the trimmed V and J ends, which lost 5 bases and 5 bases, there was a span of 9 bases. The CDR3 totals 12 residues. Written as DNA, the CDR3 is TGTGCCAGCAGCCCCCGGTGGACTGAAGCTTTCTTT. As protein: CASSPRWTEAFF.

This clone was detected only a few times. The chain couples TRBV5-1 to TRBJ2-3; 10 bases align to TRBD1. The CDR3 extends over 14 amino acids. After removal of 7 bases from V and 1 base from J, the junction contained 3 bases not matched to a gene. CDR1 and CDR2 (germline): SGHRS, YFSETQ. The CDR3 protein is CASETGGGTDTQYF. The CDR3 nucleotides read TGCGCCAGCGAGACAGGGGGCGGCACAGATACGCAGTATTTT.

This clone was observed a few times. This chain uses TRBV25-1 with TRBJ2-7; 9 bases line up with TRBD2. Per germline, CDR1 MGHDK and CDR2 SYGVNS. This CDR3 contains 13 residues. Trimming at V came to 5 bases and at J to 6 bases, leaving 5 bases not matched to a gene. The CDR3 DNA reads TGTGCCAGCAGTTGGGGACTAGCTACCGAGCAGTACTTC. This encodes CASSWGLATEQYF.

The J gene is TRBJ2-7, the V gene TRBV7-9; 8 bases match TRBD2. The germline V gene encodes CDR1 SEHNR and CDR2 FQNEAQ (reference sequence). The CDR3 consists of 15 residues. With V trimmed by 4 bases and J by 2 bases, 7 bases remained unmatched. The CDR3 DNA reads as TGTGCCAGCAGCTCCCCTAGCGGGCGACCCTACGAGCAGTACTTC. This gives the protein CASSSPSGRPYEQYF. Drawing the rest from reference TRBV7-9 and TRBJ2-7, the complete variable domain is DTGVSQNPRHKITKRGQNVTFRCDPISEHNRLYWYRQTLGQGPEFLTYFQNEAQLEKSRLLSDRFSAERPKGSFSTLEIQRTEQGDSAMYLCASSSPSGRPYEQYFGPGTRLTVT.

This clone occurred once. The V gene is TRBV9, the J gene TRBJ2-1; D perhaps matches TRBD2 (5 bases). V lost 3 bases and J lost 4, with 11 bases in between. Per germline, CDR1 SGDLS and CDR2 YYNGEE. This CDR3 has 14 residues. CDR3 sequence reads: CASSGTPGYNEQFF. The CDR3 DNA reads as TGTGCCAGCAGCGGGACTCCAGGATACAATGAGCAGTTCTTC.

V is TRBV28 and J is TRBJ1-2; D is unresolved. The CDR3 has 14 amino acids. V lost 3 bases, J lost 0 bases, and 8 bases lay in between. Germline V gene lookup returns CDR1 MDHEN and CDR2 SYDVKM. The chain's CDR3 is CASSFLAANYGYTF. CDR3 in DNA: TGTGCCAGCAGTTTCCTAGCAGCTAACTATGGCTACACCTTC.

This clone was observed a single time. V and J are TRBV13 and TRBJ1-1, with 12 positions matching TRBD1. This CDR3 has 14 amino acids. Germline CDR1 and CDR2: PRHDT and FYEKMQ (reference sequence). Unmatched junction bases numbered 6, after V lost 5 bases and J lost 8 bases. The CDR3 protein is CASSARDRGLEAFF. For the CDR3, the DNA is TGTGCCAGCAGCGCCCGGGACAGGGGGCTGGAAGCTTTCTTT.

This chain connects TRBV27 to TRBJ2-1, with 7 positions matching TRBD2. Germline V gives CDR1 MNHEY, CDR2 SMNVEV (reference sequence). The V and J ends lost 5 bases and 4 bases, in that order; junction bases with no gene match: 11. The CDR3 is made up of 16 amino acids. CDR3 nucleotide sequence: TGTGCCAGCAGTCCCCCGACTAGCAGGAGATACAATGAGCAGTTCTTC. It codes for CASSPPTSRRYNEQFF.

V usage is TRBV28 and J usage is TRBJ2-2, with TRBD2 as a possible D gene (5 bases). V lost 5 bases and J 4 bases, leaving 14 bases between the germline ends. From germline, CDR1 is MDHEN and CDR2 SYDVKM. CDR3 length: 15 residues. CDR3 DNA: TGTGCCAGCAGTGGAGGTCGGCGGCGCACCGGGGAGCTGTTTTTT. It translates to CASSGGRRRTGELFF. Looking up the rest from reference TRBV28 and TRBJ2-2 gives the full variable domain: DVKVTQSSRYLVKRTGEKVFLECVQDMDHENMFWYRQDPGLGLRLIYFSYDVKMKEKGDIPEGYSVSREKKERFSLILESASTNQTSMYLCASSGGRRRTGELFFGEGSRLTVL.

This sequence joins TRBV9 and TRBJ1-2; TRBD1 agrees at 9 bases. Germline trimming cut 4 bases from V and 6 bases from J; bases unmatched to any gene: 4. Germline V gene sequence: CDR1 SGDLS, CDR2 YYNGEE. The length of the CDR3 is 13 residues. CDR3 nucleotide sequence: TGTGCCAGCAGCCCCGGGACAGGGAATGGCTACACCTTC. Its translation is CASSPGTGNGYTF.

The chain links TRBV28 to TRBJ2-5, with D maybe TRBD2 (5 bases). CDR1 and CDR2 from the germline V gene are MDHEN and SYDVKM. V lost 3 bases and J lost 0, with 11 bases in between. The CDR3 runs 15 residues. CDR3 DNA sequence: TGTGCCAGCAGTTTCGGTGGGGAGTACCAAGAGACCCAGTACTTC. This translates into CASSFGGEYQETQYF.

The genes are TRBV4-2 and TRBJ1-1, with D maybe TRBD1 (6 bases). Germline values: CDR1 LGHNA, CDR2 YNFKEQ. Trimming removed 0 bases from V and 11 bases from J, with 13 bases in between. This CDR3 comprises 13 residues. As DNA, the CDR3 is TGTGCCAGCAGCCAAGAGGGGGCGACCGCGGCTTTCTTT. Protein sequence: CASSQEGATAAFF.

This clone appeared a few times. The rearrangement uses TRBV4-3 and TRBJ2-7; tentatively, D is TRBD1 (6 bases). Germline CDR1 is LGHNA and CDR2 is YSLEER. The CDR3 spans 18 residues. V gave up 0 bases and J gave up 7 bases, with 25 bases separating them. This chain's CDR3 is CASSQESTGSTGYYEQYF. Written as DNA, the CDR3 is TGCGCCAGCAGCCAAGAGTCAACAGGGTCTACAGGCTATTATGAGCAGTACTTC.

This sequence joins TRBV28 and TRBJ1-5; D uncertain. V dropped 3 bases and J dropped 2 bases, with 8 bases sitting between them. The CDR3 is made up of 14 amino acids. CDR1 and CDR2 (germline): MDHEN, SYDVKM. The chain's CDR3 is CASSFGQGNQPQHF. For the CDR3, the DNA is TGTGCCAGCAGTTTCGGTCAGGGCAATCAGCCCCAGCATTTT.

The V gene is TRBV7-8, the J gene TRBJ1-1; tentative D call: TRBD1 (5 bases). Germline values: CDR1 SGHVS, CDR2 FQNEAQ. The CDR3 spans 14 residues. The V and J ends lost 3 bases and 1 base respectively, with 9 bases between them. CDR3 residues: CASSFSDRNTEAFF. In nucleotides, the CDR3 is TGTGCCAGCAGCTTCTCAGACAGGAACACTGAAGCTTTCTTT. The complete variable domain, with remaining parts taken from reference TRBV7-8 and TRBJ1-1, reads GAGVSQSPRYKVAKRGQDVALRCDPISGHVSLFWYQQALGQGPEFLTYFQNEAQLDKSGLPSDRFFAERPEGSVSTLKIQRTQQEDSAVYLCASSFSDRNTEAFFGQGTRLTVV.

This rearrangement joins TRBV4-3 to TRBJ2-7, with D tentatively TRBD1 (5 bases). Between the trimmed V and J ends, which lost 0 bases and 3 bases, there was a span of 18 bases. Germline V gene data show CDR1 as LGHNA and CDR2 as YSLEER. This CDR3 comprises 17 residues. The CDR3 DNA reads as TGCGCCAGCAGCCAAGATACATCAACAGGAACCTTCTACGAGCAGTACTTC. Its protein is CASSQDTSTGTFYEQYF.

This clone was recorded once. CDR3 residues: CASSSGTPGTQYF. The CDR3 bases are TGTGCCAGCAGCTCCGGCACCCCGGGGACCCAGTACTTC. The V call is TRBV13, the J call TRBJ2-5; D gene ambiguous. Trimming took off 4 bases at V and 7 bases at J, with 13 bases between the two ends. CDR1 is PRHDT, CDR2 FYEKMQ, per germline (reference sequence). The CDR3 runs to 13 residues. Variable domain in full (rest from reference TRBV13 and TRBJ2-5): AAGVIQSPRHLIKEKRETATLKCYPIPRHDTVYWYQQGPGQDPQFLISFYEKMQSDKGSIPDRFSAQQFSDYHSELNMSSLELGDSALYFCASSSGTPGTQYFGPGTRLLVL.

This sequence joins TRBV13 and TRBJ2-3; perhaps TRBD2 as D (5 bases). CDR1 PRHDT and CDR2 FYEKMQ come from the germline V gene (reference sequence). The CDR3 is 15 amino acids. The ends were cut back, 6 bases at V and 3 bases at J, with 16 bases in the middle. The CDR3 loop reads CASSSPSTPTDTQYF. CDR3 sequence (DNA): TGTGCCAGCAGTTCCCCTAGCACTCCTACAGATACGCAGTATTTT.

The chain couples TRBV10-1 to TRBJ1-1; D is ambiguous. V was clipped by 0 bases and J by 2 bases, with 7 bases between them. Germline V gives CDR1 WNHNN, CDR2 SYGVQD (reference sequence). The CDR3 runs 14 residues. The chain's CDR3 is CASSESPTNTEAFF. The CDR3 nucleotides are TGCGCCAGCAGTGAGTCGCCCACAAACACTGAAGCTTTCTTT.

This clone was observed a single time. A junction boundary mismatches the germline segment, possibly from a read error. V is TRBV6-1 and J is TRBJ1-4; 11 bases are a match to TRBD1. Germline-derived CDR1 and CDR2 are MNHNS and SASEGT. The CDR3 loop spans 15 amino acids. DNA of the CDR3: TGTGCCAGCTGTGAAGATGGGACAGGGGGATGGAAACTGTTTTTT. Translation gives CASCEDGTGGWKLFF.

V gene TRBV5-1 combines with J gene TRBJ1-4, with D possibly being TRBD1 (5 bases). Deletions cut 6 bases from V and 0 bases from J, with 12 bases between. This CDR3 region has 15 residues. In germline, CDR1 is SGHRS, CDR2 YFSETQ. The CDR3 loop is CASNFKGATNEKLFF. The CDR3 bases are TGCGCCAGCAACTTCAAAGGGGCAACTAATGAAAAACTGTTTTTT.